These 23 T cell receptor beta chains were all obtained from the same sample, sequenced in a study of blood T cells in healthy people across ages. The use of a sample-barcoded 5' primer and a J-beta primer mix characterized a second PCR of about 7 to 12 cycles. TCRdb independently ran MiXCR on the 5' RACE reads; one entry per CDR3 protein. The data show around 800,000 distinct CDR3 sequences, with around half seen just once and roughly 37% held by the top ten. Sequenced sample: blood. The receptors were sampled from a man aged 80 or over in good health.

This chain uses TRBV29-1 with TRBJ2-1; D unclear. V dropped 7 bases and J dropped 1 base, with 17 bases sitting between them. The length of the CDR3 is 15 residues. CDR1 is SQVTM, CDR2 ANQGSEA, per germline. The DNA of the CDR3 is TGCAGCGACCTAGACCTAAGTAGATCCTACAATGAGCAGTTCTTC. Translated, it gives CSDLDLSRSYNEQFF.

The table lists this clonotype with a few counts. This chain joins TRBV25-1 and TRBJ2-7, with D possibly being TRBD1 (6 bases). V was trimmed by 3 bases and J by 2 bases, leaving 14 bases between them. CDR3 length: 15 residues. The germline CDR1 and CDR2 sequences are MGHDK and SYGVNS. The CDR3 sequence is CASSDPRQVPYEQYF. The CDR3 DNA reads as TGTGCCAGCAGTGACCCTCGACAGGTCCCCTACGAGCAGTACTTC.

This chain joins TRBV24-1 and TRBJ2-7; 7 bases fit TRBD2. The J call may be incorrect, as the DNA end agrees better with TRBJ2-5. The CDR3 runs 15 residues. Germline V gives CDR1 KGHDR, CDR2 SFDVKD. CDR3 in amino acids: CATSDPIGGGETQYF. For the CDR3, the DNA is TGTGCCACCAGTGACCCCATTGGGGGAGGGGAGACCCAGTACTTC.

The chain joins TRBV7-2 to TRBJ1-1, with D unclear. Germline V gene sequence: CDR1 SGHTA, CDR2 FQGNSA. Trimming left V 0 bases short and J 1 base short, with 12 bases between. This CDR3 has 16 residues. The CDR3 region has the DNA TGTGCCAGCAGCTTAGCAGGGATAGGGAAGAACACTGAAGCTTTCTTT. Translation gives CASSLAGIGKNTEAFF.

The V call is TRBV3-1, the J call TRBJ1-1, with 7 positions matching TRBD1. This CDR3 contains 11 residues. From germline, CDR1 is LGHDT and CDR2 YNNKEL (reference sequence). The CDR3 region has the DNA TGTACACAGGGGTTGAACACTGAAGCTTTCTTT. Residues: CTQGLNTEAFF. The full variable domain, completed using reference TRBV3-1 and TRBJ1-1, is DTAVSQTPKYLVTQMGNDKSIKCEQNLGHDTMYWYKQDSKKFLKIMFSYNNKELIINETVPNRFSPKSPDKAHLNLHINSLELGDSAVYFCTQGLNTEAFFGQGTRLTVV.

This rearrangement joins TRBV20-1 to TRBJ2-1; D is uncertain. The V end was cut by 2 bases, the J end by 0 bases, with 11 bases between. Germline values: CDR1 DFQATT, CDR2 SNEGSKA (reference sequence). The CDR3 totals 15 residues. In DNA form, the CDR3 reads TGCAGTGCTAGATTTGGGGAAAGCTCCTACAATGAGCAGTTCTTC. Amino acid sequence: CSARFGESSYNEQFF.

The chain carries TRBV12-3 or TRBV12-4 and TRBJ2-1; TRBD1 matches 7 bases. The CDR3 has 16 residues. V shed 5 bases, J shed 10 bases, and the junction held 17 bases outside the gene matches. The CDR3 sequence is CASSPADRPETWEQFF. As DNA, the CDR3 is TGTGCCAGCAGTCCCGCGGACAGGCCGGAGACGTGGGAGCAGTTCTTC.

Turning to this clonotype: One end of the junction varies from germline; a read error may be responsible. This rearrangement joins TRBV7-9 to TRBJ2-7, with TRBD2 as a possible D gene (5 bases). This CDR3 has 15 amino acids. Germline V CDR1 and CDR2: SEHNR, FQNEAQ (reference sequence). The CDR3 DNA reads TGTGCCAGCGGCTTAACGATGGGGAGCTCCTACGAGCAGTACTTC. This translates into CASGLTMGSSYEQYF.

The chain links TRBV27 to TRBJ2-7; TRBD2 matches 13 bases. The CDR3 has 18 amino acids. Losses at the gene ends were 1 base for V and 2 bases for J; bases not matched to a gene: 8. Germline V gives CDR1 MNHEY, CDR2 SMNVEV (reference sequence). The CDR3 bases are TGTGCCAGCAGTTTATGGGCCCCACTAGCGGGAGGGACCTACGAGCAGTACTTC. Translating it yields CASSLWAPLAGGTYEQYF.

This clonotype was counted many times. This rearrangement joins TRBV6-5 to TRBJ2-5, with no clear D. The V gene's germline CDR1 is MNHEY and CDR2 SVGAGI. The CDR3 length is 14 residues. The V end was cut by 4 bases, the J end by 1 base, with 10 bases between. CDR3 residues: CASSSTGRQETQYF. The CDR3 DNA reads as TGTGCCAGCAGTTCGACCGGGCGCCAAGAGACCCAGTACTTC.

Remarks on this clonotype: The junction does not match germline at one end; this may be a read error. This chain links TRBV3-1 with TRBJ2-5; D ambiguous. The DNA end is a closer match to TRBJ2-7, so the J assignment may be wrong. Looked up from germline, CDR1 is LGHDT and CDR2 is YNNKEL (reference sequence). The CDR3 has 12 residues. The CDR3 DNA follows: TGTGCCAGCAACCAAGTGGAATACGAGCAGTACTTC. Amino acids: CASNQVEYEQYF.

This clonotype was observed once. V and J are TRBV11-2 and TRBJ2-7; 7 bases map to TRBD2. The better agreement between TRBJ2-5 and the DNA end casts doubt on the J call. The CDR3 has 12 residues. Germline-derived CDR1 and CDR2 are SGHAT and FQNNGV. In nucleotides, the CDR3 is TGTGCCAGTCCGGGGGGAGGAGAGACCCAGTACTTC. Protein: CASPGGGETQYF.

This clonotype was found a few times. The J gene is TRBJ2-7, the V gene TRBV29-1; D uncertain. The ends were cut back, 7 bases at V and 0 bases at J, with 13 bases in the middle. From germline, CDR1 is SQVTM and CDR2 ANQGSEA. The CDR3 covers 13 residues. The CDR3, as DNA: TGCAGCGACAGACCGTTTAGCTCCTACGAGCAGTACTTC. It translates to CSDRPFSSYEQYF.

The DNA for the CDR3 is TGTGCCAGCAGCTTCTACAGGGGAAGTAGCTACGAGCAGTACTTC. It translates to CASSFYRGSSYEQYF. The chain joins TRBV11-2 to TRBJ2-5; 7 positions agree with TRBD1. The end of the DNA aligns better with TRBJ2-7, so the J call may be wrong. Germline lookup yields CDR1 SGHAT and CDR2 FQNNGV. The length of the CDR3 is 15 residues.

The chain employs TRBV18 and TRBJ2-1; D perhaps matches TRBD2 (5 bases). Germline V gene sequence: CDR1 KGHSH, CDR2 LQKENI. The CDR3 totals 17 residues. V was pared by 3 bases and J by 1 base, with 16 bases between. CDR3 bases: TGTGCCAGCTCACCTATGGGCCGGGGATTGTCCTACAATGAGCAGTTCTTC. It yields the protein CASSPMGRGLSYNEQFF.

This chain uses TRBV12-3 or TRBV12-4 with TRBJ2-1; 8 nucleotides match TRBD2. Germline trimming cut 7 bases from V and 4 bases from J; bases unmatched to any gene: 9. The CDR3 consists of 15 residues. DNA of the CDR3: TGTGCCAGCACTCCTTCCGGGACTAGTTACAATGAGCAGTTCTTC. Translation: CASTPSGTSYNEQFF.

The chain combines TRBV3-1 with TRBJ2-3, with D unresolved. Germline V gene data show CDR1 as LGHDT and CDR2 as YNNKEL (reference sequence). V lost 3 bases and J 6 bases, leaving 13 bases between the germline ends. The length of the CDR3 is 14 residues. Here the CDR3 DNA reads TGTGCCAGCAGCCATGATGGCCTCGCGGATACGCAGTATTTT. Its protein is CASSHDGLADTQYF.

This clonotype showed up just once. The genes are TRBV6-5 and TRBJ2-1; no definite D call. CDR1 is MNHEY and CDR2 is SVGAGI in the germline V gene. V gave up 2 bases and J gave up 3 bases, with 11 bases separating them. This CDR3 has 15 amino acids. The CDR3 protein is CASSYGGTFYNEQFF. CDR3 nucleotide sequence: TGTGCCAGCAGTTACGGCGGTACATTCTACAATGAGCAGTTCTTC.

This clonotype was seen more than once but under ten times. The chain employs TRBV5-6 and TRBJ1-1; no firm D call. Germline V gives CDR1 SGHDT, CDR2 YYEEEE. The CDR3 is 15 residues long. V was clipped by 1 base and J by 2 bases, with 12 bases between them. The CDR3 loop is CASSLYWEKNTEAFF. For the CDR3, the DNA is TGTGCCAGCAGCTTGTACTGGGAAAAAAACACTGAAGCTTTCTTT.

The chain uses TRBV12-3 or TRBV12-4 and TRBJ2-4, with 13 bases identical to TRBD2. The CDR3 loop spans 16 amino acids. With 3 bases clipped from V and 8 bases from J, the junction kept 7 bases outside the gene matches. The CDR3: CASSFRTSGRGDIQYF. The CDR3 DNA follows: TGTGCCAGCAGTTTCCGGACTAGCGGGAGAGGGGACATTCAGTACTTC.

The CDR3 DNA follows: TGTGCCATCAGTAACAGACAGGCCTCCTACAATGAGCAGTTCTTC. Its translation is CAISNRQASYNEQFF. The chain is built from TRBV10-3 and TRBJ2-1; D might be TRBD1 (6 bases). This CDR3 comprises 15 residues. CDR1 and CDR2 (germline): ENHRY, SYGVKD. V gave up 5 bases and J gave up 0 bases, with 11 bases separating them.

This clonotype was seen only a few times. The chain is built from TRBV4-2 and TRBJ2-3; perhaps TRBD2 as D (6 bases). The V gene's germline CDR1 is LGHNA and CDR2 YNFKEQ. This CDR3 comprises 17 residues. Trimming pared 2 bases from V and 0 bases from J, leaving 15 bases between. CDR3: CASSQLGGKRSTDTQYF. DNA for the CDR3: TGTGCCAGCAGCCAACTAGGCGGGAAGAGAAGCACAGATACGCAGTATTTT.

CDR3 sequence (DNA): TGTGCCAGCAGCTTATCTACAGGGATCTACAATGAGCAGTTCTTC. Protein: CASSLSTGIYNEQFF. The genes are TRBV7-3 and TRBJ2-1; possibly TRBD1 for D (6 bases). The CDR3 length is 15 residues. Germline-derived CDR1 and CDR2 are SGHTA and FQGTGA. The V end was cut by 2 bases, the J end by 3 bases, with 11 bases between.